This TCR beta chain was recovered during a study of blood T cell repertoires in COVID-19. At the level of the study: COVID-19 samples from acute and convalescent phases originated in the United States, Italy and Spain. Sample material is recorded as cDNA or gDNA derived from T cells, B-cell-depleted T cells, or PBMCs.

Sequenced by immunoSEQ multiplex PCR; TCRdb stores in-frame clones only, minus some. This sample has some 140,000 clones, with 79% found just once. Germline V gives CDR1 LGHNA, CDR2 YNFKEQ. V lost 0 bases, J lost 6 bases, and 9 bases lay in between. CDR3 length: 14 amino acids. This clone was picked up one time. Material for sequencing was peripheral blood. The chain links TRBV4-2 to TRBJ2-1; D remains unclear. The TCR originated in a man between 60 and 70 years old with acute or convalescent COVID-19. CDR3 sequence reads: CASSQDSRSNEQFF. The CDR3 DNA reads as TGTGCCAGCAGCCAAGACTCGCGGTCCAATGAGCAGTTCTTC.